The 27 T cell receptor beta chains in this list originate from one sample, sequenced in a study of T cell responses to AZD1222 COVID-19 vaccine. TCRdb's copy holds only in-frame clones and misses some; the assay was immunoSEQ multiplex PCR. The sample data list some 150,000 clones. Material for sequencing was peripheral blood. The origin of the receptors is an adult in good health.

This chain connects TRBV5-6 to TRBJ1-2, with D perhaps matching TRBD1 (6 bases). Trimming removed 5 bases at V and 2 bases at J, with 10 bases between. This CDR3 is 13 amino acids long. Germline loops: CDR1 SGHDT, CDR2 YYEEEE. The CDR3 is CASRRQENYGYTF. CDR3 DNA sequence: TGTGCCAGCAGACGACAGGAGAACTATGGCTACACCTTC. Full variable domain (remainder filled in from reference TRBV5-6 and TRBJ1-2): DAGVTQSPTHLIKTRGQQVTLRCSPKSGHDTVSWYQQALGQGPQFIFQYYEEEERQRGNFPDRFSGHQFPNYSSELNVNALLLGDSALYLCASRRQENYGYTFGSGTRLTVV.

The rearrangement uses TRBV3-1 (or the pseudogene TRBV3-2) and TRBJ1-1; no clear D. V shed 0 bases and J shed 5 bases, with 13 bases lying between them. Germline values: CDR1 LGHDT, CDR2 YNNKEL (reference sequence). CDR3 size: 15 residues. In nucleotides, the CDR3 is TGTGCCAGCAGCCAAGATTTGGGGAGGGAGACTGAAGCTTTCTTT. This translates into CASSQDLGRETEAFF.

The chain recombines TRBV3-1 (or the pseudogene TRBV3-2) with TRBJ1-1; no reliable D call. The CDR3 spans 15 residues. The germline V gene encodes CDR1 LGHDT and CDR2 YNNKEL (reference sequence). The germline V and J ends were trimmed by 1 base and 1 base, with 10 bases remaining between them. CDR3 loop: CASSQGSQWNTEAFF. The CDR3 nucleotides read TGTGCCAGCAGCCAAGGTTCACAGTGGAACACTGAAGCTTTCTTT.

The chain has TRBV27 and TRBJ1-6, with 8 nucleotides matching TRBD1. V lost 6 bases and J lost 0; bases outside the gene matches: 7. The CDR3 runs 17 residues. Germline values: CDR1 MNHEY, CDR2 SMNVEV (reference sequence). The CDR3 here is CASRKQGVGSYNSPLHF. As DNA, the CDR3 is TGTGCCAGCAGAAAACAGGGGGTTGGCTCCTATAATTCACCCCTCCACTTT.

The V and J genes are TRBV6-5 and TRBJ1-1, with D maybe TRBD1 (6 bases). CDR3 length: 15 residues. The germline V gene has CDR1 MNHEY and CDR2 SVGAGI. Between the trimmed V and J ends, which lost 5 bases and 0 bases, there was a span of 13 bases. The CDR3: CASSPKTGMNTEAFF. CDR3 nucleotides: TGTGCCAGCAGTCCGAAAACAGGGATGAACACTGAAGCTTTCTTT.

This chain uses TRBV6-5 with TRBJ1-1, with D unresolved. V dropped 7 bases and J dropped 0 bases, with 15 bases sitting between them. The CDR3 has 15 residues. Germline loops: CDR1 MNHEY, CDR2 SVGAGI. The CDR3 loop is CASTSTRVLNTEAFF. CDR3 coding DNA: TGTGCCAGCACCTCGACGCGGGTCCTGAACACTGAAGCTTTCTTT.

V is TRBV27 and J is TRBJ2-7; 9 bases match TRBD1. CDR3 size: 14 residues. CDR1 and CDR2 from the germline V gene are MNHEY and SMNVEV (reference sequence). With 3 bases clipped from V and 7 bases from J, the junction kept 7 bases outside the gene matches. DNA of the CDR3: TGTGCCAGCAGTTTTGGACAGGGGCTGGGGGAGCAGTACTTC. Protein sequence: CASSFGQGLGEQYF.

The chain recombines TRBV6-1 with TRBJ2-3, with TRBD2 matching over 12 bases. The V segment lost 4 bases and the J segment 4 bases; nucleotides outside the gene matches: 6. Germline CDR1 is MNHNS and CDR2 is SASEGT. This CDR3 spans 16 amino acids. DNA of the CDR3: TGTGCCAGCAGTGGCCTAGCGGGGGGGGGCTCAGATACGCAGTATTTT. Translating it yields CASSGLAGGGSDTQYF.

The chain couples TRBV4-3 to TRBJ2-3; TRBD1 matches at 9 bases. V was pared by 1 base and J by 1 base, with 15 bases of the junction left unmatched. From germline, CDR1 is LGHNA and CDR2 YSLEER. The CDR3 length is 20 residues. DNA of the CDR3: TGCGCCAGCAGCCAAGGGATTTCCGGACAGGGGCGAACCCGCACAGATACGCAGTATTTT. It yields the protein CASSQGISGQGRTRTDTQYF.

The CDR3 sequence is CASRELWRGTIYF. CDR3 in DNA: TGTGCCAGCAGAGAGTTGTGGCGGGGCACCATATATTTT. The chain has TRBV6-4 and TRBJ1-3, with unresolved D. The V and J ends lost 6 bases and 9 bases respectively, with 15 bases between them. There are 13 residues in the CDR3. Germline V lookup: CDR1 MRHNA, CDR2 SNTAGT.

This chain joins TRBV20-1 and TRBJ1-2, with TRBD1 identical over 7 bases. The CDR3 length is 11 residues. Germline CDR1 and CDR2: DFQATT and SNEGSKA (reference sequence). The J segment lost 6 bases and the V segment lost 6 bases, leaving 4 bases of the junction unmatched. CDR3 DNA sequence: TGCAGTGCCCACAGGGGACATGGCTACACCTTC. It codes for CSAHRGHGYTF.

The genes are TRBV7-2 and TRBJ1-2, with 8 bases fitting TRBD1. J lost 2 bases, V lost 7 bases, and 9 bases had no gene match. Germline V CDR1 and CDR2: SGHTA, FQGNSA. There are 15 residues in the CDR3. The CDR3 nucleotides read TGTGCCAGCAATCTGGCAGGGGGCGGCAACTATGGCTACACCTTC. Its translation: CASNLAGGGNYGYTF.

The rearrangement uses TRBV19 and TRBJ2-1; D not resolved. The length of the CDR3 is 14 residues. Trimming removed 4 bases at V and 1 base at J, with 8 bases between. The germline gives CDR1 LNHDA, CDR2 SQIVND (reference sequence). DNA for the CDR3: TGTGCCAGTAGTAAACGACGGTCCTACAATGAGCAGTTCTTC. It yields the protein CASSKRRSYNEQFF.

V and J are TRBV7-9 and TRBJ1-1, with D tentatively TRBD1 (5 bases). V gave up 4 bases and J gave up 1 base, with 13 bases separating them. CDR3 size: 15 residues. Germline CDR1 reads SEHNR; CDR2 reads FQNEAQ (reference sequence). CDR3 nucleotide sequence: TGTGCCAGCAGCTCCACCGGGACGAGGAACACTGAAGCTTTCTTT. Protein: CASSSTGTRNTEAFF.

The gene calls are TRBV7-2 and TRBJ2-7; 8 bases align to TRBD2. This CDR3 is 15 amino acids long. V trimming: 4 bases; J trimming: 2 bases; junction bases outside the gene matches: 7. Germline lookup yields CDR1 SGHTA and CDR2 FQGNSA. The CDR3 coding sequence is TGTGCCAGCAGCTCCGACGGGGGGGCAACCTACGAGCAGTACTTC. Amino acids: CASSSDGGATYEQYF. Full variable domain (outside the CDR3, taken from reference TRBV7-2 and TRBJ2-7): GAGVSQSPSNKVTEKGKDVELRCDPISGHTALYWYRQSLGQGLEFLIYFQGNSAPDKSGLPSDRFSAERTGGSVSTLTIQRTQQEDSAVYLCASSSDGGATYEQYFGPGTRLTVT.

DNA for the CDR3: TGTGCCAGTAGTATAGCCCCAACTAATGAAAAACTGTTTTTT. Its protein is CASSIAPTNEKLFF. V gene TRBV19 combines with J gene TRBJ1-4; D ambiguous. CDR1 and CDR2 (germline): LNHDA, SQIVND (reference sequence). The V end was cut by 1 base, the J end by 0 bases, with 3 bases between. The CDR3 runs to 14 residues.

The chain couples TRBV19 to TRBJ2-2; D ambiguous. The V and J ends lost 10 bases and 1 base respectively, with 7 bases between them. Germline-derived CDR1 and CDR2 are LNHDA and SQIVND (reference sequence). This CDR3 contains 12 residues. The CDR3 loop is CATLQNTGELFF. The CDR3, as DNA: TGTGCCACCCTACAGAACACCGGGGAGCTGTTTTTT.

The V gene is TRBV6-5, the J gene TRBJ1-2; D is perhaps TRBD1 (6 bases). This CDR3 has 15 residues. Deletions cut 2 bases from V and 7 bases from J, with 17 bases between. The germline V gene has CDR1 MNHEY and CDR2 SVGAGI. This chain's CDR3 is CASSYKGRGAFGYTF. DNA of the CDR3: TGTGCCAGCAGTTACAAGGGCAGGGGCGCATTTGGCTACACCTTC.

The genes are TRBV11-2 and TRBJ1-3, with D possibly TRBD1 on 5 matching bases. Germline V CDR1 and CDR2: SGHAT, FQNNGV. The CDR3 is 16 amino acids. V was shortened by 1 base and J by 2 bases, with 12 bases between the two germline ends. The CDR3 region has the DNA TGTGCCAGCAGCTTAGGACAGAGAACCCCTGGAAACACCATATATTTT. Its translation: CASSLGQRTPGNTIYF. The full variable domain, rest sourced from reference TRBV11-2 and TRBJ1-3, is EAGVAQSPRYKIIEKRQSVAFWCNPISGHATLYWYQQILGQGPKLLIQFQNNGVVDDSQLPKDRFSAERLKGVDSTLKIQPAKLEDSAVYLCASSLGQRTPGNTIYFGEGSWLTVV.

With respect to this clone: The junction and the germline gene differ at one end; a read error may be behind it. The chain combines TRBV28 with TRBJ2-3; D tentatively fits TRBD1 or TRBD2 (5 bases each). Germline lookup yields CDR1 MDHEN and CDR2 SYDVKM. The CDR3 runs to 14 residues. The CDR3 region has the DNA TGTGCCAGCAGTTTAGAGGGACCAATCAAAACGCGGTATTTT. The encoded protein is CASSLEGPIKTRYF.

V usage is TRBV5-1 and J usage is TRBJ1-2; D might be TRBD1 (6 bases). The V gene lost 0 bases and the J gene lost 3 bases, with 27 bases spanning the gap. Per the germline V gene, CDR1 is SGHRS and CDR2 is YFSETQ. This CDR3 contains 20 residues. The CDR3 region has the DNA TGCGCCAGCAGCTTGGCCCGGGGGCAGGTAGGTGGGCCTAAGGACTATGGCTACACCTTC. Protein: CASSLARGQVGGPKDYGYTF.

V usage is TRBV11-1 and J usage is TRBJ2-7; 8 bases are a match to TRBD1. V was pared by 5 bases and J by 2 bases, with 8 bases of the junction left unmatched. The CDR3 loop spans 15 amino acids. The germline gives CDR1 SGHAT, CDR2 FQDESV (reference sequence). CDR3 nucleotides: TGTGCCAGCAGCGCGACCGGGACAGGACCCTACGAGCAGTACTTC. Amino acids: CASSATGTGPYEQYF.

The CDR3 DNA sequence: TGCAGCGTTGGGGGGGCCGAGGATGAAAAACTGTTTTTT. Translation gives CSVGGAEDEKLFF. The chain combines TRBV29-1 with TRBJ1-4; D possibly corresponds to TRBD1 (6 bases). The germline V and J ends were trimmed by 4 bases and 6 bases, with 12 bases remaining between them. Germline CDR1 SQVTM, CDR2 ANQGSEA. The CDR3 extends over 13 amino acids.

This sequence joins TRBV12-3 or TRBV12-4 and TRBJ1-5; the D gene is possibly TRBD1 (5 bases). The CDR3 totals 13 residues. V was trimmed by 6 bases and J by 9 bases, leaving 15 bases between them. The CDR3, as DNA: TGTGCCAGCAGCTCGACAGTGTCTTGGCCCCAGCATTTT. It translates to CASSSTVSWPQHF.

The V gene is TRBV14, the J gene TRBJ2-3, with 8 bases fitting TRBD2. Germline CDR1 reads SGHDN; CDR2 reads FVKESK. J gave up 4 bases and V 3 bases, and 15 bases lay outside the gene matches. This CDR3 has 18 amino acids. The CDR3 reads CASSQRGTAGGGADTQYF. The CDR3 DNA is TGTGCCAGCAGCCAGCGAGGGACGGCGGGGGGAGGTGCAGATACGCAGTATTTT.

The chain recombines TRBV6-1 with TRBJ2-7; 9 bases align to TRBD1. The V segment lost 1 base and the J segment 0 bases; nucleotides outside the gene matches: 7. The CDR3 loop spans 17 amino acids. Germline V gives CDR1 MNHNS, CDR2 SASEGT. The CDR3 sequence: CASSEGVGGQGSYEQYF. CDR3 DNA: TGTGCCAGCAGTGAAGGCGTGGGGGGACAGGGCTCCTACGAGCAGTACTTC.

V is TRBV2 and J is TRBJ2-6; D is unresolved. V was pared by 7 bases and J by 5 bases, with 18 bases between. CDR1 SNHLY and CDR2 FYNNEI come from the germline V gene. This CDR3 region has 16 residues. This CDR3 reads CASTGRALPRANVLTF. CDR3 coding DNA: TGTGCCAGCACCGGACGCGCGCTCCCCAGGGCCAACGTCCTGACTTTC. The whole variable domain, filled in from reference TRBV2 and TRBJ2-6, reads EPEVTQTPSHQVTQMGQEVILRCVPISNHLYFYWYRQILGQKVEFLVSFYNNEISEKSEIFDDQFSVERPDGSNFTLKIRSTKLEDSAMYFCASTGRALPRANVLTFGAGSRLTVL.